The following is a T cell receptor beta chain sequence with its context. Its antigen is not known. The entry originates in a study of blood T cells in healthy people across ages. Study findings and constraints: Observed TCR beta diversity showed a strong correlation with the percentage of naive T cells as measured by flow cytometry.

CDR3 length equals 13 residues. The V and J ends lost 4 bases and 9 bases respectively, with 13 bases between them. Germline lookup yields CDR1 GTSNPN and CDR2 SVGIG (reference sequence). Next came a second PCR, run for roughly 7 to 12 cycles, which used a sample-barcoded 5' primer along with a J-beta primer mix. Tagging of each cDNA molecule was performed by a template-switch adaptor with 12 random nucleotides. Using its own MiXCR run on the 5' RACE reads, TCRdb lists one record per CDR3 protein. Counted here are some 1.4 million distinct CDR3 sequences, approximately 38% occurring once; the ten biggest clones make up roughly 7.7%. Donors gave around 10 milliliters of peripheral blood apiece.

The clonotype comes from a woman aged 18-30 years in good health. The chain joins TRBV30 to TRBJ1-6; D uncertain. The material sequenced was blood. This CDR3 is CAWNEEVGSPLHF. CDR3 in DNA: TGTGCCTGGAATGAGGAGGTTGGTTCACCCCTCCACTTT.